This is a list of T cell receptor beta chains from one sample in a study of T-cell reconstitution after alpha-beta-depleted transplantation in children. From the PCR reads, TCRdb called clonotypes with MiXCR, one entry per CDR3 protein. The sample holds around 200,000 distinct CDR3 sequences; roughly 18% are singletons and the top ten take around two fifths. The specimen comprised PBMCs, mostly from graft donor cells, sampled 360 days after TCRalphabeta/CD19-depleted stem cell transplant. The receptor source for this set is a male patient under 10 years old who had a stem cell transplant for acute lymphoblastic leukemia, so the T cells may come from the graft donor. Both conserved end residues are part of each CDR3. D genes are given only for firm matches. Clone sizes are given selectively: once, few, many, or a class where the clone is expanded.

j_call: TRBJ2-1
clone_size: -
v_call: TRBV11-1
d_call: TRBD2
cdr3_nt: TGTGCCAGCAGCTTTGGGGATAGCGGGAAAAGGAGCTACAATGAGCAGTTCTTC
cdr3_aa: CASSFGDSGKRSYNEQFF

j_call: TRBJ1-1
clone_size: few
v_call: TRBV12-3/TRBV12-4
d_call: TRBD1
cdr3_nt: TGTGCCAGCAGTTTATCGGGACAGGGTAATGCTTTCTTT
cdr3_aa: CASSLSGQGNAFF

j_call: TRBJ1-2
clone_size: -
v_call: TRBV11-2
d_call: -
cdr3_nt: TGTGCCAGCAGCACTATATGGTTAGACCTTCCAGCTAACTATGGCTACACCTTC
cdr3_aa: CASSTIWLDLPANYGYTF

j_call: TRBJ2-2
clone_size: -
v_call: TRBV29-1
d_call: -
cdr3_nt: TGCAGCGTTGTGTTTGAGAGCGGGAACACCGGGGAGCTGTTTTTT
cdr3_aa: CSVVFESGNTGELFF

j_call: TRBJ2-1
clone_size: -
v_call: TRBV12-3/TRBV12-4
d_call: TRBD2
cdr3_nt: TGTGCCAGCGGGTCAGGGACTAGCGGGGCAGAGCAGTTCTTC
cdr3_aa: CASGSGTSGAEQFF

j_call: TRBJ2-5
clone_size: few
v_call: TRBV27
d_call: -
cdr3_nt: TGTGCCAGCAGTCCCTCACTCCTAGGAGTTCAAGAGACCCAGTACTTC
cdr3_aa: CASSPSLLGVQETQYF

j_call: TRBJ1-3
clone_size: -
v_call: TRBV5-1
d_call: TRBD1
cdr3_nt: TGCGCCAGCAGCTTGGCTTCACAGGGGTCCTACTCTGGAAACACCATATATTTT
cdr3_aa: CASSLASQGSYSGNTIYF

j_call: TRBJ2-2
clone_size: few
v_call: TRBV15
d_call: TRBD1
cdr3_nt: TGTGCCACCAGAGGACAGGGAGGCGGGGAGCTGTTTTTT
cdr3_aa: CATRGQGGGELFF

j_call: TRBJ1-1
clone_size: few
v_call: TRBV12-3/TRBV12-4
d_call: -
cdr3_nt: TGTGCCAGCAGTTCTCCCTTCGCGTACACTGAAGCTTTCTTT
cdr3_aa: CASSSPFAYTEAFF

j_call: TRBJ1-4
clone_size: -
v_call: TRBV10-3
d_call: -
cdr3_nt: TGTGCCATCAATAACGGGGGGCTCGGTGAAAAACTGTTTTTT
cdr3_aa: CAINNGGLGEKLFF

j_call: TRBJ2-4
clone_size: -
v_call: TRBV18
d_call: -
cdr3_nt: TGTGCCAGCTCACCACCTAAATTTTCCAAAAACATTCAGTACTTC
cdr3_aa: CASSPPKFSKNIQYF

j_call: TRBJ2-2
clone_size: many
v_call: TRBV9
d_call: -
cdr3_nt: TGTGCCAGCAGCGCCCCGCGGACAGAAGGGAACACCGGGGAGCTGTTTTTT
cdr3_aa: CASSAPRTEGNTGELFF

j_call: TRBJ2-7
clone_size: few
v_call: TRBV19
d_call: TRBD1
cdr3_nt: TGTGCCAGTAGTAACAGGGGTACGGACGAGCAGTACTTC
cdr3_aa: CASSNRGTDEQYF

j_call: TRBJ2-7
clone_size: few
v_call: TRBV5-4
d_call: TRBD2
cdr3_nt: TGTGCCAGCAGTTCGTCGAGCGGGATATCCTACGAGCAGTACTTC
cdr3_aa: CASSSSSGISYEQYF

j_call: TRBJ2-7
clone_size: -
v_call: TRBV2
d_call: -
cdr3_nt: TGTGCCAGCAGGGAGACCACCTACGAGCAGTACTTC
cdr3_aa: CASRETTYEQYF

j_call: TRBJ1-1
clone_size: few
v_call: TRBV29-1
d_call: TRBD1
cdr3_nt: TGCAGCGTTGAGGGGGGACAGCCCATGAACACTGAAGCTTTCTTT
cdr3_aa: CSVEGGQPMNTEAFF